This T cell receptor (beta chain) was sequenced during a study of blood T cell repertoires in COVID-19. Study-level background: There were acute and convalescent COVID-19 samples, and they came from the United States, Italy and Spain.

Worth noting for this clone: This sample also contains other DNA sequences that code for the same CDR3.

CDR1 is SGHTA, CDR2 FQGNSA, per germline. The CDR3 length is 16 residues. V was pared by 1 base and J by 0 bases, with 3 bases of the junction left unmatched. Sequencing used immunoSEQ multiplex PCR; TCRdb keeps in-frame clones, though not all of them. Here the sample spans about 530,000 clones, roughly 89% being singletons. Specimen: peripheral blood. The V call is TRBV7-2, the J call TRBJ1-2; 9 bases agree with TRBD1. This clonotype was obtained from a woman aged 45-60 years with COVID-19, enrolled during active disease. CDR3 bases: TGTGCCAGCAGCTTAGGGGGACAGGGAGCTAACTATGGCTACACCTTC. The encoded protein is CASSLGGQGANYGYTF. Variable domain in full (rest from reference TRBV7-2 and TRBJ1-2): GAGVSQSPSNKVTEKGKDVELRCDPISGHTALYWYRQSLGQGLEFLIYFQGNSAPDKSGLPSDRFSAERTGGSVSTLTIQRTQQEDSAVYLCASSLGGQGANYGYTFGSGTRLTVV.